This T cell receptor beta chain was identified during a study of blood T cell repertoires in COVID-19. Germline V gene lookup returns CDR1 SNHLY and CDR2 FYNNEI. With 6 bases clipped from V and 6 bases from J, the junction kept 4 bases outside the gene matches. The CDR3 is 14 amino acids. Original processing methods: Reference gene primer amplification gave nucleated cell count estimates. Assay: immunoSEQ multiplex PCR; the TCRdb copy retains only in-frame clones and omits some. V, J and clone size derive from that table, while D and trimming were established from the DNA sequence. The data show 50,000 or so clones, around 80% seen once.

Sequencing input: peripheral blood. The rearrangement links TRBV2 to TRBJ1-6, with 8 bases that match TRBD1. The sequence came from a man in his sixties or seventies with acute or convalescent COVID-19. The CDR3 protein is CASRPTGGNSPLHF. The CDR3 DNA sequence: TGTGCCAGCAGACCTACAGGGGGTAATTCACCCCTCCACTTT.